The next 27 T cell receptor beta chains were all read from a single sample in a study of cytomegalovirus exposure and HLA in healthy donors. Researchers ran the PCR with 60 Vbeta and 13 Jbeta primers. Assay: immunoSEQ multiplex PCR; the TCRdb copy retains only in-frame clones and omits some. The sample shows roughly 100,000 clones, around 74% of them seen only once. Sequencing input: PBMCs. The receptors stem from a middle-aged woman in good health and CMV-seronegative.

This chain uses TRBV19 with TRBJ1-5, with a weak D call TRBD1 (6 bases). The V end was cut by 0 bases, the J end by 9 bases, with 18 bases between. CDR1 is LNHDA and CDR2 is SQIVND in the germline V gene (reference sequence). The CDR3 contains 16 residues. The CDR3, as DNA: TGTGCCAGTAGTATAGATTGGGACATCGGCTCTGGGCCCCAGCATTTT. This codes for CASSIDWDIGSGPQHF.

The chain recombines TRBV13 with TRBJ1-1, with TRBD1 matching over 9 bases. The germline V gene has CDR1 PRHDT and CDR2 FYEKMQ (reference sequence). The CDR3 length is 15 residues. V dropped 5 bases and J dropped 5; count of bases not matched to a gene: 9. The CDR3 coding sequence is TGTGCCAGCAGCGTTCCACAGGGGGCGGGTACTGAAGCTTTCTTT. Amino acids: CASSVPQGAGTEAFF.

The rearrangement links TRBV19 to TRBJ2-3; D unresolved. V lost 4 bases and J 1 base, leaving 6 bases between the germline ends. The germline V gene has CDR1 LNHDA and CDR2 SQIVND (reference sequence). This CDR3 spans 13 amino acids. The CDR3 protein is CASSTSGTDTQYF. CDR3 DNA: TGTGCCAGTAGTACGTCAGGCACAGATACGCAGTATTTT.

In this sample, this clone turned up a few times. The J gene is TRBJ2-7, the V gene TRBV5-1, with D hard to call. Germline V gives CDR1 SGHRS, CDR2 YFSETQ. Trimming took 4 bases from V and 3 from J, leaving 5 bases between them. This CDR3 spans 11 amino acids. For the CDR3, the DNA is TGCGCCAGCAGCCTCGGCTACGAGCAGTACTTC. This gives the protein CASSLGYEQYF.

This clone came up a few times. As DNA, the CDR3 is TGTGCCAGCAGCTCAGTTGCTAGCGGGGGTGAAGAGACCCAGTACTTC. It is translated as CASSSVASGGEETQYF. The chain links TRBV11-3 to TRBJ2-5, with 10 bases identical to TRBD2. Germline loops: CDR1 SGHNT, CDR2 YENEEA. The CDR3 runs 16 residues. The V segment lost 4 bases and the J segment 3 bases; nucleotides outside the gene matches: 8.

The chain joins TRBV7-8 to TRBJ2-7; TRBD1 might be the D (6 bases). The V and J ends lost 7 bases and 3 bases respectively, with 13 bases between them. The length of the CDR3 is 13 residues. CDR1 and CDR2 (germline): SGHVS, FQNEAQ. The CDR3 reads CASTPGANYEQYF. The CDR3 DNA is TGTGCCAGCACCCCAGGGGCCAACTACGAGCAGTACTTC. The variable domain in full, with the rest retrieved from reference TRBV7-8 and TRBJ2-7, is GAGVSQSPRYKVAKRGQDVALRCDPISGHVSLFWYQQALGQGPEFLTYFQNEAQLDKSGLPSDRFFAERPEGSVSTLKIQRTQQEDSAVYLCASTPGANYEQYFGPGTRLTVT.

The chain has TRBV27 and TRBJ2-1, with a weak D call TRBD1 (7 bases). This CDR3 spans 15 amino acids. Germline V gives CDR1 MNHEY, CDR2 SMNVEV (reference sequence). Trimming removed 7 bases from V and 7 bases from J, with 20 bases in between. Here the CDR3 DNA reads TGTGCCAGCACCCCATGGGGGGACAGAGATAATGAGCAGTTCTTC. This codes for CASTPWGDRDNEQFF.

CDR3 sequence reads: CASSDLAYYNEQFF. The CDR3, as DNA: TGTGCCAGCAGTGATCTAGCCTACTACAATGAGCAGTTCTTC. The chain recombines TRBV2 with TRBJ2-1, with a weak D call TRBD2 (5 bases). Per germline, CDR1 SNHLY and CDR2 FYNNEI. There are 14 residues in the CDR3. The V end was cut by 3 bases, the J end by 3 bases, with 9 bases between.

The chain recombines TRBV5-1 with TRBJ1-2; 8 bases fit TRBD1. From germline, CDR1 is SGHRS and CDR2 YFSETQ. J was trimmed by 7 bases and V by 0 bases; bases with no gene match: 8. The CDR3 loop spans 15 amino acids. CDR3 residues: CASSLVLTGAGGYTF. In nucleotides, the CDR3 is TGCGCCAGCAGCTTGGTTCTGACAGGGGCGGGTGGCTACACCTTC.

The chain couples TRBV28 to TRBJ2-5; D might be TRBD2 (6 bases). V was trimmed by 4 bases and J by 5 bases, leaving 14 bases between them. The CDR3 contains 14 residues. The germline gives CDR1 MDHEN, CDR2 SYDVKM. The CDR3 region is CASSYKGGGETQYF. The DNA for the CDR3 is TGTGCCAGCAGTTATAAGGGAGGAGGGGAGACCCAGTACTTC.

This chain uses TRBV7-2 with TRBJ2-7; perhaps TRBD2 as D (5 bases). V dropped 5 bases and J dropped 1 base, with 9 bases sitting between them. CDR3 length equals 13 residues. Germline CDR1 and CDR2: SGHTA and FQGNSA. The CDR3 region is CASSPGMSYEQYF. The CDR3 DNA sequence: TGTGCCAGCAGCCCCGGGATGTCCTACGAGCAGTACTTC.

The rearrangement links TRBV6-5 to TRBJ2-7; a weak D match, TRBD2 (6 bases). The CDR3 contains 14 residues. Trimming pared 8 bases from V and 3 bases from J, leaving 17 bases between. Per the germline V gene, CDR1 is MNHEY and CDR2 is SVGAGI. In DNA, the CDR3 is TGTGCCAGCCGTCCCGTCCGGGGGAGCTACGAGCAGTACTTC. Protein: CASRPVRGSYEQYF.

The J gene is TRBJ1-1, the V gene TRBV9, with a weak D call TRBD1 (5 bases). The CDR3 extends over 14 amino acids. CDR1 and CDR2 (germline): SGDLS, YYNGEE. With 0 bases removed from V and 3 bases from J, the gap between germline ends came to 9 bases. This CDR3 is CASSVAGKDTEAFF. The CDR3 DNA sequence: TGTGCCAGCAGCGTAGCAGGGAAGGACACTGAAGCTTTCTTT. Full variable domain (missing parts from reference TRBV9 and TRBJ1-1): DSGVTQTPKHLITATGQRVTLRCSPRSGDLSVYWYQQSLDQGLQFLIQYYNGEERAKGNILERFSAQQFPDLHSELNLSSLELGDSALYFCASSVAGKDTEAFFGQGTRLTVV.

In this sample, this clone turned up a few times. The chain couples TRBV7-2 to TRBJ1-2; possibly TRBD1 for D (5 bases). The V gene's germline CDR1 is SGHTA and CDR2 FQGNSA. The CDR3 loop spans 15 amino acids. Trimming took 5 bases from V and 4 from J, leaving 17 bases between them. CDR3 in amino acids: CASSTRLSGGYGYTF. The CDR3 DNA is TGTGCCAGCAGCACCCGCCTTTCCGGGGGCTATGGCTACACCTTC.

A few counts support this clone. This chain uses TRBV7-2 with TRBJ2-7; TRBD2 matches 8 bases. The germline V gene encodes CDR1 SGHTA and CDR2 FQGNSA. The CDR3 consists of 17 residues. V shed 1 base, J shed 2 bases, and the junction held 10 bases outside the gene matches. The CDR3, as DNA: TGTGCCAGCAGCTTAGATAGCTTTCGCGGGGGGACCTACGAGCAGTACTTC. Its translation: CASSLDSFRGGTYEQYF.

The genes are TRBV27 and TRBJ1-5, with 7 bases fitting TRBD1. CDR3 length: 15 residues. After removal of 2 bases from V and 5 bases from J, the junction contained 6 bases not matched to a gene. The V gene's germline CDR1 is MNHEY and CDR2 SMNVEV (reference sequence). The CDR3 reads CASSLEGAYYQPQHF. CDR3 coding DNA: TGTGCCAGCAGTTTAGAGGGGGCGTACTATCAGCCCCAGCATTTT.

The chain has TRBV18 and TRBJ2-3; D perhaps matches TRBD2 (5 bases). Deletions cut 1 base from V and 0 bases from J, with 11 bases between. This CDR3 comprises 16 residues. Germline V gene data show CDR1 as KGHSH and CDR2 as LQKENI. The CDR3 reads CASSPLLTGSTDTQYF. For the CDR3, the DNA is TGTGCCAGCTCACCACTCCTGACGGGGAGCACAGATACGCAGTATTTT.

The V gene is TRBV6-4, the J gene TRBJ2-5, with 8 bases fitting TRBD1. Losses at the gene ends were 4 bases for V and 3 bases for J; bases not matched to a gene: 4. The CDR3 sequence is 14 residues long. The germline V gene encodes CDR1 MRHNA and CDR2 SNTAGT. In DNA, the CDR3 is TGTGCCAGCAGTGCCGGGACAGGAGAAGAGACCCAGTACTTC. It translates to CASSAGTGEETQYF.

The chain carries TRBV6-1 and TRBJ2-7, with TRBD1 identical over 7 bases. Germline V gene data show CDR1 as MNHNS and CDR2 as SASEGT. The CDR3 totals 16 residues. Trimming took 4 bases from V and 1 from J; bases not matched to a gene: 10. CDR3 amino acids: CASSVPSTGFSYEQYF. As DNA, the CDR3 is TGTGCCAGCAGTGTCCCCTCGACAGGGTTTTCCTACGAGCAGTACTTC.

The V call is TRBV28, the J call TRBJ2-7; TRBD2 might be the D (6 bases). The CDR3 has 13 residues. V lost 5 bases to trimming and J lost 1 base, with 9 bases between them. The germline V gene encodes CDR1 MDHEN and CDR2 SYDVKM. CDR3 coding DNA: TGTGCCAGCAGTGTGCGGGGTTCCTACGAGCAGTACTTC. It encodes CASSVRGSYEQYF.

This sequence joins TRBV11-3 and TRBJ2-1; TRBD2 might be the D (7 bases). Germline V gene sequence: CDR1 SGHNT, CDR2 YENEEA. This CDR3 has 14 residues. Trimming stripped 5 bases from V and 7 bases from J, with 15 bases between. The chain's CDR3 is CASSPGGPINEQFF. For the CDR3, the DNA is TGTGCCAGCAGCCCCGGGGGGCCGATTAATGAGCAGTTCTTC.

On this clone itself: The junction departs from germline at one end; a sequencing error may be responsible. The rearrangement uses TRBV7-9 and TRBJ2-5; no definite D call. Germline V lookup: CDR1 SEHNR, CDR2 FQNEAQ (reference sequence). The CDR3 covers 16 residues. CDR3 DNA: TGTTCCAGCAGCTTAAGAGGAAACCCCGACCAAGAGACCCAGTACTTC. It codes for CSSSLRGNPDQETQYF.

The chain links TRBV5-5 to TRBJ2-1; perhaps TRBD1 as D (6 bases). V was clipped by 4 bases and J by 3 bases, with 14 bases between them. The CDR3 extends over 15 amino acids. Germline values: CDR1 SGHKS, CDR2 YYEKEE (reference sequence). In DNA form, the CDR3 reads TGTGCCAGCAGCAGGAACCGGGACAACTACAATGAGCAGTTCTTC. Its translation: CASSRNRDNYNEQFF. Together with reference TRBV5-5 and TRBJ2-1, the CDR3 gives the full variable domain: DAGVTQSPTHLIKTRGQQVTLRCSPISGHKSVSWYQQVLGQGPQFIFQYYEKEERGRGNFPDRFSARQFPNYSSELNVNALLLGDSALYLCASSRNRDNYNEQFFGPGTRLTVL.

The DNA of the CDR3 is TGTGCCATCAGTGTAAGAGCGGGAGGCCCCAATGAGCAGTTCTTC. It specifies CAISVRAGGPNEQFF. The V call is TRBV10-3, the J call TRBJ2-1, with 9 nucleotides matching TRBD2. Germline lookup yields CDR1 ENHRY and CDR2 SYGVKD. This CDR3 is built from 15 residues. The ends lost 4 bases at V and 6 bases at J; junction bases unmatched: 7.

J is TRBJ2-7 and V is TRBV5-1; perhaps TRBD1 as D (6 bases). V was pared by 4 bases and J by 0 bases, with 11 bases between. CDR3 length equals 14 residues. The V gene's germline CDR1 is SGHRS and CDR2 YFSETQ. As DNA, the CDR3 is TGCGCCAGCAGCCCTACAGGGAGCTCCTACGAGCAGTACTTC. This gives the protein CASSPTGSSYEQYF.

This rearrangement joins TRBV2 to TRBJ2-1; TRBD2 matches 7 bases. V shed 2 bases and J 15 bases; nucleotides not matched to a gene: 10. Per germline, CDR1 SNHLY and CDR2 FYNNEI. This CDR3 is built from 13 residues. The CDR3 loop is CASSERLAGGWFF. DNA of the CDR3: TGTGCCAGCAGTGAAAGGTTGGCCGGGGGGTGGTTCTTC.

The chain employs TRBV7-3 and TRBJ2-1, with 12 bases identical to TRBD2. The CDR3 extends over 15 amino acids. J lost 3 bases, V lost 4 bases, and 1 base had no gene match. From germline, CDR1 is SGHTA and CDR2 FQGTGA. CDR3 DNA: TGTGCCAGCAGCTCTAGCGGGGGGGTCTACAATGAGCAGTTCTTC. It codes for CASSSSGGVYNEQFF.